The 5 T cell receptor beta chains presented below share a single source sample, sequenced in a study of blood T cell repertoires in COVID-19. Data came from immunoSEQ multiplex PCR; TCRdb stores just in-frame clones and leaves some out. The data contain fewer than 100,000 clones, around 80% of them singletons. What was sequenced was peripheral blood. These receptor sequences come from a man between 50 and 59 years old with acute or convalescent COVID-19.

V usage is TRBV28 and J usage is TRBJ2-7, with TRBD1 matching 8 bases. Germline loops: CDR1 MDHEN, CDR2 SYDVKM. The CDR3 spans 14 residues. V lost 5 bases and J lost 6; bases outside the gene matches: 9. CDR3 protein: CASSPQGGSGEQYF. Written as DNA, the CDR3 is TGTGCCAGCAGTCCACAGGGGGGCTCGGGCGAGCAGTACTTC. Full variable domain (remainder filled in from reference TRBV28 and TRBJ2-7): DVKVTQSSRYLVKRTGEKVFLECVQDMDHENMFWYRQDPGLGLRLIYFSYDVKMKEKGDIPEGYSVSREKKERFSLILESASTNQTSMYLCASSPQGGSGEQYFGPGTRLTVT.

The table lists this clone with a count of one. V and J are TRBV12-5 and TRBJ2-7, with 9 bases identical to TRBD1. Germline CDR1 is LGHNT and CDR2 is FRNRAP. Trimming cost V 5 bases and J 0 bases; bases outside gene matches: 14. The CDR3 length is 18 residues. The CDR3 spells CASGRQQGALNRSYEQYF. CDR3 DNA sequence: TGTGCTAGTGGTCGACAACAGGGGGCGTTAAACCGCTCCTACGAGCAGTACTTC.

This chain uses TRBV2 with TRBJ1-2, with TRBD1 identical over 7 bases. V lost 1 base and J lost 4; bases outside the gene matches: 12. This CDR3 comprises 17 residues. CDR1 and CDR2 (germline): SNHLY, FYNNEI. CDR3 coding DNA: TGTGCCAGCAGTGAAGTCGGTCGGGACAGTCCCCTCTATGGCTACACCTTC. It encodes CASSEVGRDSPLYGYTF.

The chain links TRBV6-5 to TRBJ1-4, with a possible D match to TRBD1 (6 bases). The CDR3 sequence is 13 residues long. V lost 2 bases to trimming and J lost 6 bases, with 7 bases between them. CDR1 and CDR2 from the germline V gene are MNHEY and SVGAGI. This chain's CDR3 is CASSYTGHEKLFF. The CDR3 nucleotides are TGTGCCAGCAGTTACACAGGGCATGAAAAACTGTTTTTT.

The CDR3: CASSELGQVSGNTIYF. CDR3 DNA sequence: TGTGCCAGCAGTGAATTGGGACAGGTCTCTGGAAACACCATATATTTT. J is TRBJ1-3 and V is TRBV25-1; TRBD1 matches 8 bases. The V gene's germline CDR1 is MGHDK and CDR2 SYGVNS. The CDR3 is 16 residues long. With V trimmed by 1 base and J by 0 bases, 2 bases remained unmatched.